This T cell receptor (beta chain) comes out of a study of T-cell reconstitution after alpha-beta-depleted transplantation in children. Points from the study as a whole: The authors attributed T-cell counts and diversity one year after transplant mostly to newly produced T cells.

Preparation of the TCRbeta library involved a method that used unique molecular identifiers. Each CDR3 protein gets one entry after TCRdb re-called the PCR reads with MiXCR. Seen here are 77,000 or so distinct CDR3 sequences, 18% observed once, and the top ten hold 51%. This clonotype was seen a handful of times. Antigen unknown. This CDR3 contains 16 residues. The ends lost 3 bases at V and 5 bases at J; junction bases unmatched: 11. Germline V lookup: CDR1 SGDLS, CDR2 YYNGEE. The source material was PBMCs, mostly from graft donor cells, sampled 360 days after TCRalphabeta/CD19-depleted stem cell transplant. This chain uses TRBV9 with TRBJ2-7, with TRBD1 matching over 10 bases. This sequence was found in a male patient between 2 and 10 years old who had a stem cell transplant for acute lymphoblastic leukemia, so the T cells may come from the graft donor. The CDR3 here is CASSAYRDRGYNEQYF. The CDR3 DNA reads as TGTGCCAGCAGCGCCTACAGGGACAGGGGTTATAACGAGCAGTACTTC.